The next 11 T cell receptor beta chains were all read from a single sample in a study of cytomegalovirus exposure and HLA in healthy donors. This table comes from immunoSEQ multiplex PCR, and its TCRdb copy is limited to in-frame clones, with some not included. The data show 100,000 to 150,000 clones, about 89% seen once. Material for sequencing was PBMCs. These receptors were taken from a woman between 18 and 29 years old in good health and CMV-seronegative.

J is TRBJ2-1 and V is TRBV9; 8 bases agree with TRBD2. This CDR3 has 15 residues. The V segment lost 3 bases and the J segment 5 bases; nucleotides outside the gene matches: 7. Germline V CDR1 and CDR2: SGDLS, YYNGEE. CDR3 sequence: CASSARAGGHNEQFF. The CDR3, as DNA: TGTGCCAGCAGCGCCAGGGCGGGAGGCCACAATGAGCAGTTCTTC.

The V and J genes are TRBV11-3 and TRBJ2-1; D perhaps matches TRBD1 (5 bases). CDR3 length equals 13 residues. From germline, CDR1 is SGHNT and CDR2 YENEEA. The V end lost 3 bases, the J end lost 8 bases, and 11 bases lay between the germline ends. CDR3 bases: TGTGCCAGCAGCTTCAGGGTCCGAGATGAGCAGTTCTTC. Protein: CASSFRVRDEQFF. The full variable domain, with the rest looked up from reference TRBV11-3 and TRBJ2-1, is EAGVVQSPRYKIIEKKQPVAFWCNPISGHNTLYWYLQNLGQGPELLIRYENEEAVDDSQLPKDRFSAERLKGVDSTLKIQPAELGDSAVYLCASSFRVRDEQFFGPGTRLTVL.

As for this clone: Mismatch with germline at one junction end may stem from a read error. The V and J genes are TRBV2 and TRBJ1-4, with 9 bases that match TRBD1. The CDR3 extends over 13 amino acids. Germline loops: CDR1 SNHLY, CDR2 FYNNEI. The DNA for the CDR3 is TGTGCCAGTAGTGGGGACAGGGACGAAAAACTGTTTTTT. This encodes CASSGDRDEKLFF.

The rearrangement joins TRBV5-4 to TRBJ2-2; TRBD2 agrees at 7 bases. The CDR3 sequence is 16 residues long. Germline-derived CDR1 and CDR2 are SGHNT and YYREEE (reference sequence). With 3 bases clipped from V and 6 bases from J, the junction kept 11 bases outside the gene matches. CDR3 loop: CASSSPAGLRAGELFF. CDR3 DNA: TGTGCCAGCAGCTCTCCAGCGGGATTAAGGGCCGGGGAGCTGTTTTTT.

This chain uses TRBV6-1 with TRBJ1-5; D remains unclear. This CDR3 has 15 residues. V was cut by 3 bases and J by 2 bases, with 11 bases left in between. Germline-derived CDR1 and CDR2 are MNHNS and SASEGT. The CDR3 here is CASSDLVGGNQPQHF. CDR3 sequence (DNA): TGTGCCAGCAGTGATCTGGTGGGAGGCAATCAGCCCCAGCATTTT.

The chain joins TRBV19 to TRBJ1-3; 8 bases match TRBD1. Looked up from germline, CDR1 is LNHDA and CDR2 is SQIVND (reference sequence). This CDR3 spans 16 amino acids. Losses at the gene ends were 5 bases for V and 4 bases for J; bases not matched to a gene: 10. The CDR3 bases are TGTGCCAGTAGTCAGGGGGCGCCCGGACCCGGAAACACCATATATTTT. Its protein is CASSQGAPGPGNTIYF.

V and J are TRBV11-3 and TRBJ2-1, with D perhaps matching TRBD2 (6 bases). The CDR3 has 14 residues. Trimming took off 6 bases at V and 5 bases at J, with 14 bases between the two ends. Germline CDR1 reads SGHNT; CDR2 reads YENEEA. The CDR3 DNA reads as TGTGCCAGCAGTTCTCGGGGGAGCAACAATGAGCAGTTCTTC. Translated, it gives CASSSRGSNNEQFF.

The chain employs TRBV19 and TRBJ1-1; TRBD1 matches at 8 bases. The length of the CDR3 is 15 residues. Trimming took 7 bases from V and 3 from J; bases not matched to a gene: 10. CDR1 and CDR2 from the germline V gene are LNHDA and SQIVND (reference sequence). CDR3: CASMTGARRYTEAFF. CDR3 coding DNA: TGTGCCAGTATGACAGGGGCGCGGAGGTACACTGAAGCTTTCTTT.

The rearrangement links TRBV5-1 to TRBJ2-3, with TRBD2 matching 7 bases. CDR3 size: 13 residues. The V and J ends lost 2 bases and 5 bases, in that order; junction bases with no gene match: 2. Germline V CDR1 and CDR2: SGHRS, YFSETQ. The CDR3 protein is CASSLIAGDTQYF. The DNA of the CDR3 is TGCGCCAGCAGCTTAATAGCGGGAGATACGCAGTATTTT.

This chain uses TRBV28 with TRBJ2-7; 13 bases align to TRBD2. CDR1 MDHEN and CDR2 SYDVKM come from the germline V gene. V was clipped by 2 bases and J by 4 bases; unmatched bases: 2. The length of the CDR3 is 15 residues. CDR3 amino acids: CASSLRTSGRYEQYF. The CDR3 region has the DNA TGTGCCAGCAGTTTACGGACTAGCGGGAGATACGAGCAGTACTTC.

The chain couples TRBV10-1 to TRBJ2-2, with TRBD1 as a possible D gene (5 bases). The CDR3 contains 14 residues. From germline, CDR1 is WNHNN and CDR2 SYGVQD (reference sequence). V gave up 5 bases and J gave up 0 bases, with 7 bases separating them. DNA of the CDR3: TGCGCCAGCAGTAAGGGGACGAACACCGGGGAGCTGTTTTTT. This codes for CASSKGTNTGELFF.